What follows are 3 T cell receptor beta chains derived from one specimen sequenced in a study of CD8+CD57+ T cells in acquired aplastic anemia. The authors sequenced patients whose flow cytometry had shown CD8+CD57+ cell expansion. According to the study, genomic DNA was the template for TCR beta VDJ and CDR3 profiling. One entry per CDR3 protein, called by TCRdb with MiXCR from the reads. Here the sample spans under 350,000 distinct CDR3 sequences, 45% to 65% being singletons. The material sequenced was sorted CD4+, CD8+, or CD8+CD57+ T cells (not recorded which) from PBMCs. The receptor set was obtained from a human donor with aplastic anemia.

The rearrangement uses TRBV20-1 and TRBJ2-3, with D hard to call. The CDR3 length is 13 residues. Trimming took 8 bases from V and 1 from J, leaving 13 bases between them. Germline CDR1 reads DFQATT; CDR2 reads SNEGSKA (reference sequence). CDR3 in amino acids: CSPSLPGTDTQYF. As DNA, the CDR3 is TGCAGTCCCAGCCTCCCCGGCACAGATACGCAGTATTTT.

In its sample, this clonotype was seen many times. The chain joins TRBV19 to TRBJ2-2; 7 nucleotides agree with TRBD1. Per the germline V gene, CDR1 is LNHDA and CDR2 is SQIVND (reference sequence). The CDR3 has 15 amino acids. V dropped 10 bases and J dropped 4; count of bases not matched to a gene: 12. The CDR3 bases are TGTGCCACCCGAGGGACAGCTGAGTTCACCGGGGAGCTGTTTTTT. Residues: CATRGTAEFTGELFF.

This clonotype has ten or more counts. The chain links TRBV20-1 to TRBJ2-3, with a weak D call TRBD2 (5 bases). The CDR3 totals 14 residues. Germline CDR1 DFQATT, CDR2 SNEGSKA (reference sequence). As DNA, the CDR3 is TGCAGCAGCTGCCCCACTAGTTTTGATGGTACGCAGTATTTT. Amino acid sequence: CSSCPTSFDGTQYF.